The clone carrying this T cell receptor (beta chain) was detected only a few times. The CDR3 sequence is 15 residues long. The germline CDR1 and CDR2 sequences are LNHDA and SQIVND (reference sequence). The ends were cut back, 5 bases at V and 3 bases at J, with 14 bases in the middle. Symptom resolution, clearance, or two negative PCRs marked donors in Cohort 3 as recovered. This entry is derived from a study of blood T cell repertoires in COVID-19. Overall study context: PBMCs, B-cell-depleted T cells, or T cells were the source of the cDNA or gDNA that made up the material.

The data were produced by immunoSEQ multiplex PCR, yet TCRdb's version contains in-frame clones alone and is incomplete. The sample lists 150,000 to 190,000 clones, around four fifths seen once, with about 7.2% in the top ten. The V call is TRBV19, the J call TRBJ1-5; tentative D call: TRBD1 (5 bases). The receptor's source is a man aged 50 to 59 who had recovered from COVID-19. Sample: PBMCs or T cells enriched from blood (not recorded which). CDR3: CASSGTGGFNQPQHF. CDR3 nucleotide sequence: TGTGCCAGTAGTGGCACGGGGGGGTTCAATCAGCCCCAGCATTTT. The full variable domain, in which reference TRBV19 and TRBJ1-5 provide the parts outside the CDR3, is DGGITQSPKYLFRKEGQNVTLSCEQNLNHDAMYWYRQDPGQGLRLIYYSQIVNDFQKGDIAEGYSVSREKKESFPLTVTSAQKNPTAFYLCASSGTGGFNQPQHFGDGTRLSIL.